What follows are 2 T cell receptor beta chains derived from one specimen sequenced in a study of cytomegalovirus exposure and HLA in healthy donors. PCR primers comprised 60 Vbeta and 13 Jbeta primers. Only in-frame clones appear in the TCRdb table, and some are missing; sequencing was by immunoSEQ multiplex PCR. The sample lists roughly 77,000 clones, roughly two thirds occurring once. The sample consisted of PBMCs. The source is a woman in her 50s in good health and CMV-seropositive.

The rearrangement joins TRBV7-9 to TRBJ2-3; D call uncertain. Deletions cut 6 bases from V and 0 bases from J, with 10 bases between. This CDR3 is 14 amino acids long. Germline-derived CDR1 and CDR2 are SEHNR and FQNEAQ (reference sequence). CDR3 protein: CASSRGTSTDTQYF. In DNA, the CDR3 is TGTGCCAGCAGTAGAGGTACCAGCACAGATACGCAGTATTTT.

Only one count was recorded for this clone. The chain employs TRBV6-1 and TRBJ2-7; 11 bases align to TRBD1. Germline CDR1 reads MNHNS; CDR2 reads SASEGT. This CDR3 has 14 amino acids. V dropped 6 bases and J dropped 2; count of bases not matched to a gene: 3. CDR3: CASSRDRGTYEQYV. CDR3 in DNA: TGTGCCAGCAGCCGGGACAGGGGGACCTACGAGCAGTACGTC.